This entry lists 30 T cell receptor beta chains sequenced from one sample in a study of blood T cell repertoires in COVID-19. TCRdb's copy holds only in-frame clones and misses some; the assay was immunoSEQ multiplex PCR. The sample includes about 190,000 clones, over 80% of them seen just once. The sequencing sample was made of peripheral blood. The receptors originated from a woman aged 55-75 years with COVID-19, enrolled during active disease.

This clone is a singleton in its sample. The chain is built from TRBV7-2 and TRBJ2-1, with D possibly matching TRBD2 (6 bases). There are 15 residues in the CDR3. The germline V gene encodes CDR1 SGHTA and CDR2 FQGNSA. Deletions cut 5 bases from V and 3 bases from J, with 14 bases between. The chain's CDR3 is CASSASGPLYNEQFF. CDR3 nucleotide sequence: TGTGCCAGCAGCGCGAGCGGGCCACTCTACAATGAGCAGTTCTTC.

To note about this clone: Compared with germline, one end of the junction differs, possibly owing to a read error. The CDR3 region is CASSGGLLQAEF. CDR3 bases: TGCGCCAGCAGCGGAGGACTCCTCCAAGCCGAGTTC. The chain combines TRBV5-1 with TRBJ2-7, with TRBD2 as a possible D gene (5 bases). Germline V gene sequence: CDR1 SGHRS, CDR2 YFSETQ. The CDR3 extends over 12 amino acids.

The J gene is TRBJ2-5, the V gene TRBV19; the D gene is possibly TRBD2 (7 bases). The V gene's germline CDR1 is LNHDA and CDR2 SQIVND (reference sequence). The CDR3 is 16 residues long. Trimming removed 3 bases at V and 5 bases at J, with 19 bases between. The CDR3: CASSIGAGGGEETQYF. CDR3 sequence (DNA): TGTGCCAGTAGTATCGGGGCTGGGGGGGGCGAGGAGACCCAGTACTTC.

This clone was seen a few times. The rearrangement links TRBV19 to TRBJ2-6; D might be TRBD1 (6 bases). In germline, CDR1 is LNHDA, CDR2 SQIVND (reference sequence). Trimming shortened V by 8 bases and J by 0 bases, and 14 bases separated the two germline ends. The CDR3 is 16 amino acids. CDR3 bases: TGTGCCAGTTTGGACAGATATTCCTCTGGGGCCAACGTCCTGACTTTC. Its translation is CASLDRYSSGANVLTF.

The chain joins TRBV5-1 to TRBJ2-2; 7 bases are a match to TRBD1. J was trimmed by 6 bases and V by 3 bases; bases with no gene match: 2. Germline V lookup: CDR1 SGHRS, CDR2 YFSETQ. The CDR3 has 13 residues. CDR3 loop: CASSSQGAGELFF. The CDR3 nucleotides are TGCGCCAGCAGCTCTCAGGGGGCCGGGGAGCTGTTTTTT. Full variable domain (missing parts from reference TRBV5-1 and TRBJ2-2): KAGVTQTPRYLIKTRGQQVTLSCSPISGHRSVSWYQQTPGQGLQFLFEYFSETQRNKGNFPGRFSGRQFSNSRSEMNVSTLELGDSALYLCASSSQGAGELFFGEGSRLTVL.

This chain joins TRBV18 and TRBJ1-2; a weak D match, TRBD1 (6 bases). CDR1 KGHSH and CDR2 LQKENI come from the germline V gene. V gave up 1 base and J gave up 6 bases, with 12 bases separating them. The CDR3 loop spans 14 amino acids. Here the CDR3 DNA reads TGTGCCAGCTCACCACAAACAGGGCGACATGGCTACACCTTC. Encoded protein: CASSPQTGRHGYTF.

J is TRBJ2-2 and V is TRBV7-3; 8 bases map to TRBD1. The V gene end was trimmed by 10 bases and the J gene end by 7 bases; junction bases not matched to a gene: 17. The CDR3 is 16 amino acids. Germline V gene lookup returns CDR1 SGHTA and CDR2 FQGTGA. In nucleotides, the CDR3 is TGTGCCACCTCGCTTAATGACAGGGGCGTAGGCGGGGAGCTGTTTTTT. This encodes CATSLNDRGVGGELFF.

This clone has a single count. The rearrangement joins TRBV15 to TRBJ1-1; unclear D gene. V dropped 3 bases and J dropped 1 base, with 3 bases sitting between them. The CDR3 runs 12 residues. Per the germline V gene, CDR1 is LNHNV and CDR2 is YYDKDF (reference sequence). CDR3 DNA: TGTGCCACCAGCAGGGCGAACACTGAAGCTTTCTTT. The encoded protein is CATSRANTEAFF.

The genes are TRBV28 and TRBJ2-5; 8 bases line up with TRBD2. This CDR3 contains 16 residues. With 6 bases clipped from V and 5 bases from J, the junction kept 14 bases outside the gene matches. Germline assignment: CDR1 MDHEN and CDR2 SYDVKM. The CDR3 sequence is CASSIWGEREFETQYF. The CDR3 DNA is TGTGCCAGCAGCATCTGGGGGGAGCGGGAGTTTGAGACCCAGTACTTC.

This clone was observed once. The chain has TRBV6-5 and TRBJ2-7; TRBD2 agrees at 14 bases. The CDR3 spans 16 residues. Per germline, CDR1 MNHEY and CDR2 SVGAGI. V lost 2 bases and J lost 7; bases outside the gene matches: 7. The CDR3 coding sequence is TGTGCCAGCAGTTACAGGGGACTAGCGGGGGATGGAGAGCAGTACGTC. Its translation: CASSYRGLAGDGEQYV.

This clone is a singleton in its sample. V is TRBV7-2 and J is TRBJ1-6; D is ambiguous. Per the germline V gene, CDR1 is SGHTA and CDR2 is FQGNSA. V was shortened by 5 bases and J by 7 bases, with 15 bases between the two germline ends. The CDR3 extends over 15 amino acids. CDR3 nucleotides: TGTGCCAGCAGCGTCGAGTCGGTAGTGAATTCACCCCTCCACTTT. Translation: CASSVESVVNSPLHF.

Concerning this clone: At one of its ends the junction is not consistent with the germline gene, which may arise from a read error. This sequence joins TRBV19 and TRBJ1-5; D is unresolved. Germline loops: CDR1 LNHDA, CDR2 SQIVND (reference sequence). The CDR3 totals 14 residues. This CDR3 reads CSSGRKRGNQPQHF. CDR3 coding DNA: TGTTCCAGCGGGAGAAAAAGGGGCAATCAGCCCCAGCATTTT.

This clone was detected ten times or more. The rearrangement links TRBV5-4 to TRBJ2-2, with D perhaps TRBD1 (6 bases). Per the germline V gene, CDR1 is SGHNT and CDR2 is YYREEE (reference sequence). V was shortened by 2 bases and J by 6 bases, with 17 bases between the two germline ends. The CDR3 loop spans 16 amino acids. CDR3 residues: CASSLPTGLKAGELFF. In DNA form, the CDR3 reads TGTGCCAGCAGCTTACCGACAGGACTGAAGGCCGGGGAGCTGTTTTTT.

A remark on this clone: One junction end disagrees with the germline gene, perhaps due to a read error. V gene TRBV6-5 combines with J gene TRBJ1-1; D gene ambiguous. Germline V CDR1 and CDR2: MNHEY, SVGAGI. CDR3 length: 14 residues. The CDR3 coding sequence is TGTGCCAGCAGTGACTCCGGAGGATTTACTGAAGCTTTCTTT. Translated: CASSDSGGFTEAFF.

The chain has TRBV3-1 (or the pseudogene TRBV3-2) and TRBJ1-2; 7 bases line up with TRBD1. Germline V gives CDR1 LGHDT, CDR2 YNNKEL (reference sequence). V dropped 6 bases and J dropped 2; count of bases not matched to a gene: 6. This CDR3 has 14 amino acids. The CDR3 is CASRGQYPNYGYTF. The DNA of the CDR3 is TGTGCCAGCAGGGGACAGTATCCGAACTATGGCTACACCTTC.

Only a few counts were recorded for this clone. The CDR3 loop reads CASSFAGTRVEKLFF. The CDR3 DNA reads TGTGCCAGCAGCTTTGCCGGGACAAGGGTTGAAAAACTGTTTTTT. This chain connects TRBV11-2 to TRBJ1-4; D is possibly TRBD1 (6 bases). Trimming took off 3 bases at V and 7 bases at J, with 15 bases between the two ends. This CDR3 contains 15 residues. Germline V gene data show CDR1 as SGHAT and CDR2 as FQNNGV. The variable domain in full, with the rest retrieved from reference TRBV11-2 and TRBJ1-4, is EAGVAQSPRYKIIEKRQSVAFWCNPISGHATLYWYQQILGQGPKLLIQFQNNGVVDDSQLPKDRFSAERLKGVDSTLKIQPAKLEDSAVYLCASSFAGTRVEKLFFGSGTQLSVL.

The rearrangement joins TRBV5-8 to TRBJ2-1; possible D gene TRBD2, 6 bases. The CDR3 consists of 15 residues. Trimming took off 0 bases at V and 9 bases at J, with 16 bases between the two ends. CDR1 is SGHTS, CDR2 YDEGEE, per germline. This CDR3 is CASSLEFRAGGEQFF. Here the CDR3 DNA reads TGTGCCAGCAGCTTGGAGTTCCGGGCCGGGGGTGAGCAGTTCTTC.

The chain is built from TRBV7-9 and TRBJ2-3, with D possibly matching TRBD2 (6 bases). This CDR3 is built from 15 residues. The germline CDR1 and CDR2 sequences are SEHNR and FQNEAQ (reference sequence). Trimming left V 8 bases short and J 0 bases short, with 15 bases between. CDR3 region: CASVTGRSSTDTQYF. CDR3 sequence (DNA): TGTGCCAGCGTGACCGGGAGATCGAGCACAGATACGCAGTATTTT.

This chain links TRBV15 with TRBJ1-2; TRBD1 might be the D (5 bases). Germline CDR1 LNHNV, CDR2 YYDKDF (reference sequence). The CDR3 contains 15 residues. V lost 0 bases and J lost 12, with 20 bases in between. The CDR3: CATSREKLHLGGNTF. DNA of the CDR3: TGTGCCACCAGCAGAGAAAAGCTCCACCTCGGGGGGAACACCTTC.

The chain couples TRBV5-1 to TRBJ1-6; possible D gene TRBD1, 5 bases. CDR1 SGHRS and CDR2 YFSETQ come from the germline V gene. Trimming cost V 5 bases and J 7 bases, with 10 bases left between them. This CDR3 comprises 13 residues. The CDR3 nucleotides read TGCGCCAGCAGAGACAGCATCAATTCACCCCTCCACTTT. It is translated as CASRDSINSPLHF.

V gene TRBV5-1 combines with J gene TRBJ2-1, with a tentative D call TRBD2 (5 bases). Between the trimmed V and J ends, which lost 3 bases and 13 bases, there was a span of 32 bases. The CDR3 is 18 amino acids. Germline loops: CDR1 SGHRS, CDR2 YFSETQ. The CDR3 nucleotides read TGCGCCAGCAGCTCGATACCCATTGCGGGCTTAGGTGGCTTTGACCAGTTCTTC. It translates to CASSSIPIAGLGGFDQFF. Supplemented by reference TRBV5-1 and TRBJ2-1, the full variable domain reads KAGVTQTPRYLIKTRGQQVTLSCSPISGHRSVSWYQQTPGQGLQFLFEYFSETQRNKGNFPGRFSGRQFSNSRSEMNVSTLELGDSALYLCASSSIPIAGLGGFDQFFGPGTRLTVL.

The gene calls are TRBV10-3 and TRBJ1-5; D perhaps matches TRBD1 (5 bases). V dropped 1 base and J dropped 1 base, with 11 bases sitting between them. The CDR3 extends over 16 amino acids. CDR1 and CDR2 (germline): ENHRY, SYGVKD. CDR3 residues: CAISEWGGRSNQPQHF. CDR3 coding DNA: TGTGCCATCAGTGAGTGGGGGGGACGGAGCAATCAGCCCCAGCATTTT.

V gene TRBV28 combines with J gene TRBJ2-6; 8 nucleotides line up with TRBD1. With V trimmed by 6 bases and J by 0 bases, 4 bases remained unmatched. The germline V gene has CDR1 MDHEN and CDR2 SYDVKM. CDR3 size: 16 residues. Written as DNA, the CDR3 is TGTGCCAGCAGAACAGGGGGAAGCTCTGGGGCCAACGTCCTGACTTTC. Its protein product is CASRTGGSSGANVLTF.

The rearrangement joins TRBV7-6 to TRBJ1-1; D may be TRBD1 (6 bases). The germline V gene has CDR1 SGHVS and CDR2 FNYEAQ. V dropped 2 bases and J dropped 5 bases, with 12 bases sitting between them. The CDR3 covers 14 residues. The CDR3 region has the DNA TGTGCCAGCAGCTTAATGGGGGCAAGGACTGAAGCTTTCTTT. Translated, it gives CASSLMGARTEAFF. Together with reference TRBV7-6 and TRBJ1-1, the CDR3 gives the full variable domain: GAGVSQSPRYKVTKRGQDVALRCDPISGHVSLYWYRQALGQGPEFLTYFNYEAQQDKSGLPNDRFSAERPEGSISTLTIQRTEQRDSAMYRCASSLMGARTEAFFGQGTRLTVV.

V and J are TRBV25-1 and TRBJ2-1; 9 bases map to TRBD2. Germline trimming cut 6 bases from V and 8 bases from J; bases unmatched to any gene: 11. CDR3 length: 15 residues. The germline gives CDR1 MGHDK, CDR2 SYGVNS. The CDR3 here is CASRILAGDHDEQFF. The CDR3 DNA sequence: TGTGCCAGCAGAATTTTAGCGGGAGATCACGATGAGCAGTTCTTC.

This clone occurred once. In DNA, the CDR3 is TGTGCCAGCTCACCACCCGACAGGGGGCGCAGCACTGAAGCTTTCTTT. The encoded protein is CASSPPDRGRSTEAFF. The chain has TRBV18 and TRBJ1-1, with 10 positions matching TRBD1. Germline assignment: CDR1 KGHSH and CDR2 LQKENI. The V and J ends lost 0 bases and 4 bases, in that order; junction bases with no gene match: 5. The CDR3 runs to 16 residues. Based on the CDR3 plus reference TRBV18 and TRBJ1-1, the full variable domain is NAGVMQNPRHLVRRRGQEARLRCSPMKGHSHVYWYRQLPEEGLKFMVYLQKENIIDESGMPKERFSAEFPKEGPSILRIQQVVRGDSAAYFCASSPPDRGRSTEAFFGQGTRLTVV.

This chain connects TRBV7-9 to TRBJ2-3; D is perhaps TRBD2 (5 bases). Germline CDR1 and CDR2: SEHNR and FQNEAQ (reference sequence). Between the trimmed V and J ends, which lost 6 bases and 3 bases, there was a span of 16 bases. CDR3 size: 15 residues. CDR3 protein: CASRTFGGSTDTQYF. The CDR3 coding sequence is TGTGCCAGCAGGACCTTTGGAGGTAGTACAGATACGCAGTATTTT.

The table lists this clone with a few counts. The rearrangement uses TRBV10-3 and TRBJ1-4; possibly TRBD1 for D (5 bases). This CDR3 spans 15 amino acids. V lost 5 bases to trimming and J lost 2 bases, with 12 bases between them. Per germline, CDR1 ENHRY and CDR2 SYGVKD. The CDR3 bases are TGTGCCATCAGTCAACAGGCTGCCACTAATGAAAAACTGTTTTTT. It specifies CAISQQAATNEKLFF.

As for this clone: Other DNA sequences in the same sample also yield this CDR3. V is TRBV28 and J is TRBJ1-5; possibly TRBD1 for D (6 bases). The V end was cut by 2 bases, the J end by 0 bases, with 11 bases between. From germline, CDR1 is MDHEN and CDR2 SYDVKM. The length of the CDR3 is 16 residues. CDR3 sequence: CASSLGQGYSNQPQHF. The CDR3 DNA reads as TGTGCCAGCAGTTTAGGTCAGGGGTATAGCAATCAGCCCCAGCATTTT.

V is TRBV4-1 and J is TRBJ1-1; 8 bases fit TRBD1. Germline CDR1 is MGHRA and CDR2 is YSYEKL. V was clipped by 0 bases and J by 4 bases; unmatched bases: 13. This CDR3 spans 18 amino acids. The CDR3 spells CASSQDKTLWTGITEAFF. Here the CDR3 DNA reads TGCGCCAGCAGCCAAGATAAAACTTTGTGGACAGGGATCACTGAAGCTTTCTTT.